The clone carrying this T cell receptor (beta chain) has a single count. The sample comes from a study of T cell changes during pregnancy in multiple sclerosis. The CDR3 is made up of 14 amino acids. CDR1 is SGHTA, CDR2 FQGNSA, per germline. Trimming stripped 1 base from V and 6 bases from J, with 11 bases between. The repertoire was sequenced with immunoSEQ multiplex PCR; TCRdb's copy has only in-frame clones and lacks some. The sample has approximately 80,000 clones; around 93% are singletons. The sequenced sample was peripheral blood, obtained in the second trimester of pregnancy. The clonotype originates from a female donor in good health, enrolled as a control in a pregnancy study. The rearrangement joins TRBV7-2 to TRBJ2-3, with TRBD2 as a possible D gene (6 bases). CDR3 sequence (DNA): TGTGCCAGCAGCTTAGGGATTGGGGGGGATACGCAGTATTTT. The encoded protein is CASSLGIGGDTQYF.